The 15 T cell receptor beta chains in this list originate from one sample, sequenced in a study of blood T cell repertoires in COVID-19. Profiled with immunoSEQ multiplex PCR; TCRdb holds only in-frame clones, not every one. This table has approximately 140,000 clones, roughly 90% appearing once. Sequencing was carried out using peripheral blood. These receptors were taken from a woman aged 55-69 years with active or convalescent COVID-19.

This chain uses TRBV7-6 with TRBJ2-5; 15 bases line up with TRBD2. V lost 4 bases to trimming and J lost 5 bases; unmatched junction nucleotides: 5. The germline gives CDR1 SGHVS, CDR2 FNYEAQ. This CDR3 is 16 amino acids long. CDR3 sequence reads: CASSSSGTSGGETQYF. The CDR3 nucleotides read TGTGCCAGCAGCTCCTCCGGGACTAGCGGGGGGGAGACCCAGTACTTC.

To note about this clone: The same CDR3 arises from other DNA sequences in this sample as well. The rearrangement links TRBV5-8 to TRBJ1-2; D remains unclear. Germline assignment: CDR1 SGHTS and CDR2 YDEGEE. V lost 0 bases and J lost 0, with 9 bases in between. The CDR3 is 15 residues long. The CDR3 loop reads CASSLGGRTNYGYTF. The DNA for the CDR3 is TGTGCCAGCAGCTTGGGCGGCAGAACTAACTATGGCTACACCTTC.

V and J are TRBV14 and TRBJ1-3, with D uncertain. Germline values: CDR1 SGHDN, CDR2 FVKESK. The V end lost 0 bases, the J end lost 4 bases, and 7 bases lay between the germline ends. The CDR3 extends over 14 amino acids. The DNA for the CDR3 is TGTGCCAGCAGCCAAGATCTCAGGGGAAACACCATATATTTT. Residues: CASSQDLRGNTIYF.

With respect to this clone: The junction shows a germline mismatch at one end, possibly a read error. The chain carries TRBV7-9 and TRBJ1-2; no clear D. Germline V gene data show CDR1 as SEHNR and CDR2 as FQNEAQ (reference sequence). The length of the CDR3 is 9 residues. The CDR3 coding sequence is TGTGCCAGCAGCTTCAGTCTCCCCTTC. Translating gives CASSFSLPF.

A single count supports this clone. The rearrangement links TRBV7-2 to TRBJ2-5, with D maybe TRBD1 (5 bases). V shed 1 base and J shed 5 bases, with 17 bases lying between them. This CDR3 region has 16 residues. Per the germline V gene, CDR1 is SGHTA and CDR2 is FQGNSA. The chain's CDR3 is CASSLDLVQGGETQYF. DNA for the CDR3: TGTGCCAGCAGCTTAGATCTTGTGCAGGGTGGGGAGACCCAGTACTTC.

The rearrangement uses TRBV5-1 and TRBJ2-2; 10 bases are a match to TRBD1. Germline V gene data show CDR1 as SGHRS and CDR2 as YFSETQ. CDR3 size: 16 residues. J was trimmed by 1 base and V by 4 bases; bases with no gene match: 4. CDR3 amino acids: CASSKGQGVNTGELFF. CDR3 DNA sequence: TGCGCCAGCAGCAAAGGACAGGGGGTGAACACCGGGGAGCTGTTTTTT.

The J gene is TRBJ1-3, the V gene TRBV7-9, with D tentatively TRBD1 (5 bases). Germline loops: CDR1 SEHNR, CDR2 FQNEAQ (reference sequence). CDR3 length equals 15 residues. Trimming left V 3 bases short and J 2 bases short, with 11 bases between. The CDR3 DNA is TGTGCCAGCAGCTTCGACAGAGCCCCTGGAAACACCATATATTTT. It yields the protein CASSFDRAPGNTIYF.

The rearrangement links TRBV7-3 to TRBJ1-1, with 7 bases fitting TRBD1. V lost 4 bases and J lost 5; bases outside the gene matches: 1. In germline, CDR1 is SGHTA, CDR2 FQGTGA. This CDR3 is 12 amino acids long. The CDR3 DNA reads TGTGCCAGCAGCTCACAGGGGACTGAAGCTTTCTTT. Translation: CASSSQGTEAFF.

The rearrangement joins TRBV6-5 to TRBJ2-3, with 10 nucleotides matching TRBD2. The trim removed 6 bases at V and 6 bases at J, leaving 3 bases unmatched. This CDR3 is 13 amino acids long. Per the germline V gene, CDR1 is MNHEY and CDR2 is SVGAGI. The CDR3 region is CASRRLAGDTQYF. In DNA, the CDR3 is TGTGCCAGCAGACGACTAGCGGGTGATACGCAGTATTTT.

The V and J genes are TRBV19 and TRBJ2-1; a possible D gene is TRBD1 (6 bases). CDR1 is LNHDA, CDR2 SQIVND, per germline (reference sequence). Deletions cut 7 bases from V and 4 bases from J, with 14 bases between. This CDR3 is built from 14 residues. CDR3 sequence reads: CASKQGLMYNEQFF. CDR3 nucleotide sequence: TGTGCCAGTAAGCAGGGGTTGATGTACAATGAGCAGTTCTTC.

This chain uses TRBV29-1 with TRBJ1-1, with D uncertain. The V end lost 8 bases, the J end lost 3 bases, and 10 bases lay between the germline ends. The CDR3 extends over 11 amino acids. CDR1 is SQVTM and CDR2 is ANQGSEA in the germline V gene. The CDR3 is CSSQEDTEAFF. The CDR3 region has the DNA TGCAGCTCTCAGGAGGACACTGAAGCTTTCTTT.

The CDR3 DNA sequence: TGTGCCAGCAGCTTGGATCCTAGCGGGGCGCCGACGGGGACCCAGTACTTC. Protein product: CASSLDPSGAPTGTQYF. The chain is built from TRBV5-4 and TRBJ2-5; 9 bases are a match to TRBD2. Trimming at V came to 0 bases and at J to 7 bases, leaving 13 bases not matched to a gene. This CDR3 region has 17 residues. CDR1 SGHNT and CDR2 YYREEE come from the germline V gene (reference sequence).

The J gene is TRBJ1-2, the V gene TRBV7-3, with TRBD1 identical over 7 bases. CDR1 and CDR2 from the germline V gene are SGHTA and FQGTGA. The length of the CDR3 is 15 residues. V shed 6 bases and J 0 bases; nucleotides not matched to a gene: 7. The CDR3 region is CASRPAGGANYGYTF. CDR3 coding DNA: TGTGCCAGCAGGCCGGCAGGGGGAGCTAACTATGGCTACACCTTC.

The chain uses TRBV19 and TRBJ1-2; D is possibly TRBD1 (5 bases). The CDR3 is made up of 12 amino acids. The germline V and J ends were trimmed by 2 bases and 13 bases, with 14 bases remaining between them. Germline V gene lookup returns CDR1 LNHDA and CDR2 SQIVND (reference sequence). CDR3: CASSIIGHGATF. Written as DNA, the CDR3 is TGTGCCAGTAGTATAATCGGGCATGGGGCCACCTTC.

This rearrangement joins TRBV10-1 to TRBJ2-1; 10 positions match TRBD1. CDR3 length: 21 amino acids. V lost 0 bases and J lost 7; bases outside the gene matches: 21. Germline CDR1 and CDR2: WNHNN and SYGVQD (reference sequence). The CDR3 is CASSESGDRGRSSALGNEQFF. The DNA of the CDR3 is TGCGCCAGCAGTGAGTCGGGGGACAGGGGCCGCTCTTCTGCCCTTGGGAATGAGCAGTTCTTC.